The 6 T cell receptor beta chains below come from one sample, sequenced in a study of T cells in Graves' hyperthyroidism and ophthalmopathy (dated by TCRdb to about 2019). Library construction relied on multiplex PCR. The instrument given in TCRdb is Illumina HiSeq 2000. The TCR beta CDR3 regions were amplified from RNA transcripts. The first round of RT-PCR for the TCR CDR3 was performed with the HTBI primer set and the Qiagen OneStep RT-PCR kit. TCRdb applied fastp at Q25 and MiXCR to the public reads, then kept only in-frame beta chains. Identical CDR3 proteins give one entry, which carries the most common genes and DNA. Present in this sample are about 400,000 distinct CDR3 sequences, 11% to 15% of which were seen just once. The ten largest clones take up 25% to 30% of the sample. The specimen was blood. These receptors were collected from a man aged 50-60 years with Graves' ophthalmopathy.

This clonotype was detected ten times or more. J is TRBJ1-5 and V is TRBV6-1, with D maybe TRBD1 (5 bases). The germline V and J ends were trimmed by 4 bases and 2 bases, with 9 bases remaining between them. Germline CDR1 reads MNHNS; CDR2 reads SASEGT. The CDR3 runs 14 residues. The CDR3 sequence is CASSGREGNQPQHF. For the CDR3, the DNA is TGTGCCAGCAGTGGCAGGGAGGGCAATCAGCCCCAGCATTTT.

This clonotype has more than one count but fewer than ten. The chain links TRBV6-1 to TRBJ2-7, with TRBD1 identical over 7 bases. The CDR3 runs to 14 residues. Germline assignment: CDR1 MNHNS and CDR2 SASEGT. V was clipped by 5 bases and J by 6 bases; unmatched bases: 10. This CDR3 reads CASSPLTGPGEQYF. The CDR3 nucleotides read TGTGCCAGCAGTCCCCTGACAGGGCCAGGCGAGCAGTACTTC.

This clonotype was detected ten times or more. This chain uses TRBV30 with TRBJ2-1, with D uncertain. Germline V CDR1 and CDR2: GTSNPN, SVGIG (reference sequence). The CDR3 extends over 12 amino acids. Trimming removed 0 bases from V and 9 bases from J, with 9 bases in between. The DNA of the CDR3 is TGTGCCTGGAGTGTACTACGTCCTGAGCAGTTCTTC. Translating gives CAWSVLRPEQFF.

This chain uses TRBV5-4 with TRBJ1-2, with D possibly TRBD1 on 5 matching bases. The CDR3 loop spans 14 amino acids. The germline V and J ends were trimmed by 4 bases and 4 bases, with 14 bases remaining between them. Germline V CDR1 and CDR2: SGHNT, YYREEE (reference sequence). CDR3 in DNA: TGTGCCAGCAGCGGCAGGGAGGGGACCTATGGCTACACCTTC. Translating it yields CASSGREGTYGYTF.

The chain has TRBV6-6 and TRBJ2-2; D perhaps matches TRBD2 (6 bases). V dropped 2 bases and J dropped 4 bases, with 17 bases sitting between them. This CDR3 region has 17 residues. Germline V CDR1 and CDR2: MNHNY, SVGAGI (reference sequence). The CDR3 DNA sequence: TGTGCCAGCAGTTACGGGTGGTTTGGGGGGATCACCGGGGAGCTGTTTTTT. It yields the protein CASSYGWFGGITGELFF.

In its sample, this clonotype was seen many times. The CDR3 protein is CASRNQRVSYNEQFF. CDR3 nucleotides: TGTGCCAGCAGGAACCAGCGGGTATCCTACAATGAGCAGTTCTTC. The chain employs TRBV3-1 and TRBJ2-1; D is perhaps TRBD2 (6 bases). This CDR3 is built from 15 residues. V gave up 6 bases and J gave up 1 base, with 13 bases separating them. Germline V lookup: CDR1 LGHDT, CDR2 YNNKEL (reference sequence).